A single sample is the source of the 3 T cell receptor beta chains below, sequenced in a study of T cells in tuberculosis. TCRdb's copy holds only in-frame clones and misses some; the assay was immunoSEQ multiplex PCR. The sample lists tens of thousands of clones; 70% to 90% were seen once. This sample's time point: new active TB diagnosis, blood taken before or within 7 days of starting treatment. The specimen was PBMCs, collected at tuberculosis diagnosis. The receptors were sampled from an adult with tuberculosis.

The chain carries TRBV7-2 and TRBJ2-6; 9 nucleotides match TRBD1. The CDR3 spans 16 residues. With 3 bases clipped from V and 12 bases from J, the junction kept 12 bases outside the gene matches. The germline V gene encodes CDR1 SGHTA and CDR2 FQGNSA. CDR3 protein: CASSFLGGDRAGVLTF. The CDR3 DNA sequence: TGTGCCAGCAGCTTCCTCGGAGGGGACAGGGCGGGCGTCCTGACTTTC.

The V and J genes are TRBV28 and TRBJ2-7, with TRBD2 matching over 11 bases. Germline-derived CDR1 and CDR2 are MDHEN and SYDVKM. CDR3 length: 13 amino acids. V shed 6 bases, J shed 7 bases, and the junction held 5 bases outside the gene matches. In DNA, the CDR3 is TGTGCCAGCAGCATTCGACTAGCGGGGGAGCAGTACTTC. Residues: CASSIRLAGEQYF.

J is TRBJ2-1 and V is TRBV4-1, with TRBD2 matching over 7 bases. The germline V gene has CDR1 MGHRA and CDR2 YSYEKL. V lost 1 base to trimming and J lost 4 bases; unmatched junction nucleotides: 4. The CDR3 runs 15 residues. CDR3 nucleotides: TGCGCCAGCAGCCAAGCGGGACTAAAATACAATGAGCAGTTCTTC. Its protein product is CASSQAGLKYNEQFF.